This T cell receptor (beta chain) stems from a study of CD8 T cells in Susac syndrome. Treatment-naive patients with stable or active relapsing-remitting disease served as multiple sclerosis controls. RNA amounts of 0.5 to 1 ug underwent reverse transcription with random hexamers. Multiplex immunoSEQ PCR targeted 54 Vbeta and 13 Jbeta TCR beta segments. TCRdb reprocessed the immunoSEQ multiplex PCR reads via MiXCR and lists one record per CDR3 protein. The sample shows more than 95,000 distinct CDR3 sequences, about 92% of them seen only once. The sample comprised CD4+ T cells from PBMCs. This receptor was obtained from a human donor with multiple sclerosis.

The CDR3 DNA sequence: TGTGCCACCGGGCCTTTTGATTATGGCTACACCTTC. It codes for CATGPFDYGYTF. The rearrangement joins TRBV28 to TRBJ1-2; D remains ambiguous. Trimming cost V 10 bases and J 5 bases, with 14 bases left between them. This CDR3 region has 12 residues. CDR1 and CDR2 from the germline V gene are MDHEN and SYDVKM.